Reported below is one TCR beta chain. Sequencing was performed with immunoSEQ multiplex PCR; in TCRdb, only in-frame clones are kept and a portion is missing. Of some 170,000 clones in the sample, almost 80% are singletons; the top ten hold roughly a sixth. The record originates from a study of blood T cell repertoires in COVID-19. Germline CDR1 reads MDHEN; CDR2 reads SYDVKM. The CDR3 runs to 16 residues. The junction had 10 bases not matched to a gene; V was cut back by 6 bases and J by 2 bases. Assignment of participants to cohorts was predicated upon participant-reported clinical history. The sequenced sample was PBMCs or T cells enriched from blood (not recorded which). The TCR sequence derives from a woman in her fifties or sixties who had recovered from COVID-19. The rearrangement links TRBV28 to TRBJ2-3; 8 bases fit TRBD2. The CDR3 nucleotides read TGTGCCAGCAGCTCCCCTAGCGGGCCCTCCACAGATACGCAGTATTTT. Its protein product is CASSSPSGPSTDTQYF. The variable domain in full, completed from reference TRBV28 and TRBJ2-3, reads DVKVTQSSRYLVKRTGEKVFLECVQDMDHENMFWYRQDPGLGLRLIYFSYDVKMKEKGDIPEGYSVSREKKERFSLILESASTNQTSMYLCASSSPSGPSTDTQYFGPGTRLTVL.